Shown below are 21 T cell receptor beta chains from a single sample sequenced in a study of HIV-infected patients and healthy controls (TCRdb year 2014). Libraries were constructed by 5' RACE. The sequencer listed for this sample is Illumina MiSeq. TCRdb cleaned the public reads at Q25 with fastp, built clones with MiXCR and kept in-frame beta chains. Duplicate CDR3 protein sequences are folded into a single record with the most common DNA and genes. This sample has about 67,000 distinct CDR3 sequences in its table, and roughly 16% of those were observed once. 4.5% to 7% of the sample is held by the ten biggest clonotypes. The sample taken for sequencing was CD4+ T cells from blood. The source is a human donor in good health.

This clonotype was observed at least ten times. This chain links TRBV5-1 with TRBJ2-3; possibly TRBD1 or TRBD2 for D (5 bases each). V was clipped by 0 bases and J by 0 bases, with 8 bases between them. This CDR3 contains 15 residues. Germline V CDR1 and CDR2: SGHRS, YFSETQ. CDR3 DNA sequence: TGCGCCAGCAGCTTGGCCGGGGCTAGCACAGATACGCAGTATTTT. The encoded protein is CASSLAGASTDTQYF.

V usage is TRBV20-1 and J usage is TRBJ1-1; the D gene is possibly TRBD1 (6 bases). In germline, CDR1 is DFQATT, CDR2 SNEGSKA (reference sequence). V was trimmed by 3 bases and J by 0 bases, leaving 17 bases between them. CDR3 length: 16 amino acids. CDR3 sequence reads: CSARDKGDRMNTEAFF. The CDR3 DNA sequence: TGCAGTGCTAGGGACAAGGGGGATCGGATGAACACTGAAGCTTTCTTT.

This clonotype was found many times. The gene calls are TRBV25-1 and TRBJ2-3; D is possibly TRBD2 (6 bases). The germline V gene has CDR1 MGHDK and CDR2 SYGVNS. With 4 bases removed from V and 2 bases from J, the gap between germline ends came to 10 bases. CDR3 length: 14 residues. The CDR3 sequence is CASSVRDPTDTQYF. Here the CDR3 DNA reads TGTGCCAGCAGTGTGCGGGACCCCACAGATACGCAGTATTTT. Full variable domain (missing parts from reference TRBV25-1 and TRBJ2-3): EADIYQTPRYLVIGTGKKITLECSQTMGHDKMYWYQQDPGMELHLIHYSYGVNSTEKGDLSSESTVSRIRTEHFPLTLESARPSHTSQYLCASSVRDPTDTQYFGPGTRLTVL.

In this sample, this clonotype turned up a few times. The V call is TRBV7-2, the J call TRBJ2-1; no firm D call. Germline V gene lookup returns CDR1 SGHTA and CDR2 FQGNSA. The germline V and J ends were trimmed by 5 bases and 6 bases, with 14 bases remaining between them. CDR3 size: 14 residues. The CDR3 is CASSHYIGTNEQFF. CDR3 DNA sequence: TGTGCCAGCAGCCACTACATCGGCACCAATGAGCAGTTCTTC.

This clonotype was detected a few times. This rearrangement joins TRBV29-1 to TRBJ1-2; perhaps TRBD1 as D (6 bases). The V and J ends lost 6 bases and 3 bases respectively, with 14 bases between them. The CDR3 length is 13 residues. From germline, CDR1 is SQVTM and CDR2 ANQGSEA. Written as DNA, the CDR3 is TGCAGCGTGCAGGGGAATTGGGACTATGGCTACACCTTC. It translates to CSVQGNWDYGYTF.

The table lists this clonotype with a few counts. The chain couples TRBV21-1 to TRBJ2-7; TRBD1, the table's D call, lacks a check against the DNA. TRBV21-1 constitutes a pseudogene. The CDR3 is 15 amino acids. The CDR3 loop is CASSKGGQLSYEQYF. The DNA for the CDR3 is TGTGCCAGCAGCAAAGGGGGACAACTCTCCTACGAGCAGTACTTC.

The genes are TRBV5-4 and TRBJ2-5, with D possibly matching TRBD1 (6 bases). The germline V and J ends were trimmed by 2 bases and 5 bases, with 13 bases remaining between them. The germline CDR1 and CDR2 sequences are SGHNT and YYREEE (reference sequence). This CDR3 contains 14 residues. CDR3 sequence reads: CASSFRDRKETQYF. Here the CDR3 DNA reads TGTGCCAGCAGCTTTCGAGACAGGAAGGAGACCCAGTACTTC.

This chain joins TRBV12-3 or TRBV12-4 and TRBJ2-1; D may be TRBD2 (6 bases). V was pared by 2 bases and J by 10 bases, with 15 bases between. The CDR3 extends over 14 amino acids. The CDR3 DNA follows: TGTGCCAGCAGTTTAAGGGACTTGGTCCGGGAGCAGTTCTTC. Amino acid sequence: CASSLRDLVREQFF.

This clonotype has only a few counts. V and J are TRBV4-1 and TRBJ2-1; maybe TRBD2 (5 bases). V gave up 1 base and J gave up 12 bases, with 16 bases separating them. CDR1 MGHRA and CDR2 YSYEKL come from the germline V gene. There are 14 residues in the CDR3. Written as DNA, the CDR3 is TGCGCCAGCAGCCAAGTATCCGGGATGACATCGCAGTTCTTC. It encodes CASSQVSGMTSQFF.

This clonotype was seen at least ten times. The chain recombines TRBV7-9 with TRBJ2-6; D is unresolved. V lost 5 bases and J lost 0, with 11 bases in between. CDR1 SEHNR and CDR2 FQNEAQ come from the germline V gene (reference sequence). This CDR3 is 16 amino acids long. The DNA of the CDR3 is TGTGCCAGCAGCCCCGTCGGAGTCTCTGGGGCCAACGTCCTGACTTTC. Protein: CASSPVGVSGANVLTF.

The CDR3 nucleotides are TGTGCCAGCAGCAGGGCCTCCGGGACTAGCGGGTCCACAGATACGCAGTATTTT. Translation: CASSRASGTSGSTDTQYF. V is TRBV4-2 and J is TRBJ2-3; 12 bases line up with TRBD2. This CDR3 is 18 amino acids long. Per germline, CDR1 LGHNA and CDR2 YNFKEQ. V shed 5 bases and J 2 bases; nucleotides not matched to a gene: 11.

This clonotype appeared many times. J is TRBJ1-2 and V is TRBV12-3 or TRBV12-4; maybe TRBD1 (6 bases). The CDR3 loop spans 13 amino acids. Deletions cut 6 bases from V and 2 bases from J, with 10 bases between. The CDR3 reads CASSPTGNYGYTF. Written as DNA, the CDR3 is TGTGCCAGCAGCCCCACAGGGAACTATGGCTACACCTTC.

This clonotype has only a few counts. The chain is built from TRBV4-3 and TRBJ2-3, with TRBD1 matching over 8 bases. The CDR3 has 16 amino acids. V shed 0 bases, J shed 8 bases, and the junction held 10 bases outside the gene matches. From germline, CDR1 is LGHNA and CDR2 YSLEER. In DNA form, the CDR3 reads TGCGCCAGCAGCCAAGACGCGGCAGGGGGCGATGGTACGCAGTATTTT. Encoded protein: CASSQDAAGGDGTQYF.

The chain combines TRBV7-2 with TRBJ2-1, with D perhaps matching TRBD2 (5 bases). Between the trimmed V and J ends, which lost 4 bases and 6 bases, there was a span of 16 bases. The germline gives CDR1 SGHTA, CDR2 FQGNSA. This CDR3 spans 15 amino acids. The CDR3 here is CASSSQGRGVNEQFF. In DNA form, the CDR3 reads TGTGCCAGCAGCTCACAAGGCCGGGGAGTCAATGAGCAGTTCTTC.

Many counts were recorded for this clonotype. The chain is built from TRBV7-9 and TRBJ1-1; perhaps TRBD1 as D (5 bases). The germline gives CDR1 SEHNR, CDR2 FQNEAQ (reference sequence). Trimming cost V 5 bases and J 0 bases, with 7 bases left between them. The length of the CDR3 is 13 residues. CDR3 DNA: TGTGCCAGCAGCACGACAGTGAACACTGAAGCTTTCTTT. Its translation is CASSTTVNTEAFF.

This clonotype showed up just a few times. The V call is TRBV7-9, the J call TRBJ2-3, with no clear D. The CDR3 is 16 amino acids. V lost 3 bases, J lost 2 bases, and 15 bases lay in between. Germline lookup yields CDR1 SEHNR and CDR2 FQNEAQ (reference sequence). The CDR3 here is CASSLRPGLYTDTQYF. As DNA, the CDR3 is TGTGCCAGCAGCTTGAGGCCGGGCCTATACACAGATACGCAGTATTTT.

The V and J genes are TRBV10-3 and TRBJ1-2, with D unclear. Deletions cut 0 bases from V and 4 bases from J, with 12 bases between. The CDR3 is made up of 15 amino acids. CDR1 is ENHRY, CDR2 SYGVKD, per germline. Here the CDR3 DNA reads TGTGCCATCAGTGAGTCACAGTTTCTAGGCTATGGCTACACCTTC. Residues: CAISESQFLGYGYTF.

The chain's CDR3 is CASTKSSSYNEQFF. DNA of the CDR3: TGTGCCAGCACCAAATCGAGCTCCTACAATGAGCAGTTCTTC. J is TRBJ2-1 and V is TRBV12-3 or TRBV12-4; D gene uncertain. This CDR3 region has 14 residues. Trimming left V 7 bases short and J 0 bases short, with 10 bases between.

This sequence joins TRBV30 and TRBJ2-1, with D unclear. CDR1 is GTSNPN, CDR2 SVGIG, per germline (reference sequence). The CDR3 spans 12 residues. V lost 0 bases, J lost 11 bases, and 11 bases lay in between. This CDR3 is CAWSVVRSQQFF. As DNA, the CDR3 is TGTGCCTGGAGTGTAGTCCGGAGCCAGCAGTTCTTC.

The rearrangement joins TRBV2 to TRBJ2-5; TRBD2 is a possible D gene (6 bases). V was trimmed by 10 bases and J by 3 bases, leaving 9 bases between them. The CDR3 consists of 11 residues. CDR1 SNHLY and CDR2 FYNNEI come from the germline V gene. CDR3 DNA sequence: TGTGCCATCCGGAGGGAAGAGACCCAGTACTTC. Translating gives CAIRREETQYF.

This clonotype has more than one count but fewer than ten. This rearrangement joins TRBV29-1 to TRBJ2-3, with D hard to call. The CDR3 contains 13 residues. V was cut by 5 bases and J by 0 bases, with 9 bases left in between. Germline CDR1 is SQVTM and CDR2 is ANQGSEA. DNA of the CDR3: TGCAGCGTTTGGGGATCAAGCACAGATACGCAGTATTTT. It is translated as CSVWGSSTDTQYF.